Described below is a single T cell receptor (beta chain) sequence and its context. The antigen is unknown. Produced via immunoSEQ multiplex PCR; TCRdb's table is partial and in-frame only. In the table there are approximately 80,000 clones, 70% to 90% of which are singletons. V was trimmed by 0 bases and J by 1 base, leaving 12 bases between them. Germline V lookup: CDR1 SSHAT, CDR2 FNYEAQ (reference sequence). This CDR3 is built from 16 residues. This record comes from a study of OX40 agonist ivuxolimab in advanced cancers. Whole-study context: The group had a mean age of roughly 56 years, ranged from about 20 to 79, and was just under 85% male. Overall study results and limits: More expanded clones were found, on average, in CD8+ than in CD4+ T cells.

The rearrangement joins TRBV7-7 to TRBJ1-1; D is unresolved. This clonotype was sampled from an adult with an advanced solid tumor such as melanoma, head and neck, liver or kidney cancer. Sequenced material: CD4+ or CD8+ T cells sorted from blood, taken in a trial of the OX40 agonist ivuxolimab. CDR3 in DNA: TGTGCCAGCAGCTTAGCCTCAGCACGAACGAACACTGAAGCTTTCTTT. This translates into CASSLASARTNTEAFF.